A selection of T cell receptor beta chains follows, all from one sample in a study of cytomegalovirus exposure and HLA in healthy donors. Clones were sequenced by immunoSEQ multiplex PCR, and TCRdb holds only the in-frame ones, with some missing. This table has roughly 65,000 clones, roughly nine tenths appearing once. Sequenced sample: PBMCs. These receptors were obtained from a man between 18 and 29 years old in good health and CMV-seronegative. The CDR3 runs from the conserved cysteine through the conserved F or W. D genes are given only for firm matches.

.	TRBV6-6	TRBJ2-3	CASEIGLAITDTQYF
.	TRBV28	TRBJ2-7	CASSPPRPREQYF
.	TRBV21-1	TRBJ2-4	CASSKDERLGDIQYF
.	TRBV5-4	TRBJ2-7	CASSSAEEGLDEQYF
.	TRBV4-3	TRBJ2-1	CASSQVVLGGSFPNEQFF
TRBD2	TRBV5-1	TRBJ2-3	CASRFSGRGTDTQYF
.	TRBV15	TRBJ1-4	CATSRDRRGSEKLFF
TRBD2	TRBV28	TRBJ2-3	CARKRTSGLYTQYF
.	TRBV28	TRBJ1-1	CASRPSGVPSSNTEAFF
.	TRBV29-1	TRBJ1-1	CSGAYGGDTEAFF
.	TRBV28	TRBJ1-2	CASVSTANYGYTF
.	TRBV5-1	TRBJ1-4	CASSPFSTTTNEKLFF
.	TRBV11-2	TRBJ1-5	CASSPQGRAHQPQHF
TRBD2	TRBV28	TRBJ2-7	CASSLPDTGGYEQYF
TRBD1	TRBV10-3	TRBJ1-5	CATQGQYTQPQHF
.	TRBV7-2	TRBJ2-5	CASSPTLRDQETQYF
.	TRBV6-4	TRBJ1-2	CASSDRRNYGYTF
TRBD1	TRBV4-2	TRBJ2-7	CASSQDPGQGYEQYF
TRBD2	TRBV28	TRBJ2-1	CASSSFTSGSFNEQFF
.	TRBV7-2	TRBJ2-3	CASSFGTPTDTQYF
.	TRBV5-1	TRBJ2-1	CASSLGRDNEQFF
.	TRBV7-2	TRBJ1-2	CASSFRRSGNYGYTF
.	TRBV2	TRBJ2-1	CASLTVPGEQFF
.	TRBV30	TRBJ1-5	CAWSGAGGASNQPQHF
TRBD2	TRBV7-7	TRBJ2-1	CATGGSSYNEQFF
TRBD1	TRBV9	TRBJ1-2	CASSVGTGTYGYTF
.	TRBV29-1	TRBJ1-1	CSVETGTNTEAFF
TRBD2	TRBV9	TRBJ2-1	CASSVGGRGYNEQFF
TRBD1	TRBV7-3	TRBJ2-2	CASGILRQGRTNTGELFF
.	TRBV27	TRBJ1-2	CASSLSGGYGYTF
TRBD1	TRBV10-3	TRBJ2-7	CAISDHAAYRGSYEQYF
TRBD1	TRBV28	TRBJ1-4	CASITGDGEKLFF
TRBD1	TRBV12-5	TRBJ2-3	CASGPDRESSTDTQYF
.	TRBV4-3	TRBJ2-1	CASSLEVLGTDEQFF
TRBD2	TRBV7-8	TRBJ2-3	CASSLALYGLAGAGDTQYF
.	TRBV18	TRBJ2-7	CASSPRVPYEQYF
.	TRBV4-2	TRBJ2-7	CASSPGWLAYEQYF
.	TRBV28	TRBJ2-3	CASSSYTDTQYF
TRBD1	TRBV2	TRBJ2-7	CASEKQGNYEQYF
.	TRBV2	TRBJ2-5	CASSRQVRETQYF
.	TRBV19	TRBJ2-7	CASSIRGRNYEQYF